The 19 T cell receptor beta chains given below trace back to one sample, sequenced in a study of T cells in Graves' hyperthyroidism and ophthalmopathy. TCR beta CDR3 regions were amplified from RNA transcripts. The primer set for the first-round RT-PCR of the TCR CDR3 was HTBI. TCRdb itself ran the multiplex PCR reads through MiXCR, one entry per CDR3 protein. The sample has about 350,000 distinct CDR3 sequences, 18% seen once. What was sequenced was blood. These receptors all come from a woman aged 40 to 50 with Graves' ophthalmopathy.

The chain links TRBV28 to TRBJ2-7, with D maybe TRBD1 (5 bases). V was trimmed by 7 bases and J by 3 bases, leaving 19 bases between them. Germline CDR1 reads MDHEN; CDR2 reads SYDVKM. This CDR3 is 15 amino acids long. CDR3 region: CASTFTRGIGYEQYF. CDR3 nucleotides: TGTGCCAGCACCTTCACAAGGGGAATCGGCTACGAGCAGTACTTC.

This clonotype was recorded many times. V is TRBV24-1 and J is TRBJ1-2; no definite D call. Trimming took off 5 bases at V and 2 bases at J, with 11 bases between the two ends. CDR1 KGHDR and CDR2 SFDVKD come from the germline V gene. The CDR3 extends over 14 amino acids. This CDR3 reads CATSAAGGNYGYTF. CDR3 sequence (DNA): TGTGCCACCAGTGCGGCAGGAGGAAACTATGGCTACACCTTC.

This clonotype showed up many times. This chain uses TRBV28 with TRBJ1-2; no firm D call. Trimming left V 5 bases short and J 5 bases short, with 6 bases between. This CDR3 region has 11 residues. Germline V gene sequence: CDR1 MDHEN, CDR2 SYDVKM. The CDR3 sequence: CASSVRYGYTF. DNA for the CDR3: TGTGCCAGCAGTGTTCGTTATGGCTACACCTTC.

This clonotype was observed many times. The rearrangement uses TRBV30 and TRBJ2-5, with 7 bases fitting TRBD1. This CDR3 has 13 amino acids. The junction had 9 bases not matched to a gene; V was cut back by 7 bases and J by 4 bases. Germline assignment: CDR1 GTSNPN and CDR2 SVGIG (reference sequence). For the CDR3, the DNA is TGTGCCTCAATGACAGGGTGGACAGAGACCCAGTACTTC. Translation: CASMTGWTETQYF.

This clonotype has at least ten counts. The chain is built from TRBV27 and TRBJ1-5; 12 bases match TRBD1. This CDR3 contains 16 residues. Germline trimming cut 5 bases from V and 7 bases from J; bases unmatched to any gene: 9. Germline CDR1 and CDR2: MNHEY and SMNVEV (reference sequence). CDR3 sequence reads: CASSGMGQGAGQPQHF. The DNA of the CDR3 is TGTGCCAGCAGTGGGATGGGACAGGGGGCCGGGCAGCCCCAGCATTTT.

The genes are TRBV4-2 and TRBJ2-7; 11 bases map to TRBD2. This CDR3 comprises 16 residues. The germline gives CDR1 LGHNA, CDR2 YNFKEQ. The junction had 7 bases not matched to a gene; V was cut back by 3 bases and J by 3 bases. CDR3: CASSQDLGTSGYEQYF. CDR3 DNA sequence: TGTGCCAGCAGCCAGGATCTCGGGACTAGCGGCTACGAGCAGTACTTC.

At least ten counts were recorded for this clonotype. The genes are TRBV12-3 or TRBV12-4 and TRBJ1-2; 7 bases are a match to TRBD1. The J segment lost 5 bases and the V segment lost 3 bases, leaving 12 bases of the junction unmatched. This CDR3 contains 16 residues. The CDR3 coding sequence is TGTGCCAGCAGTTTGGAGGACAGGTTCGGAGGATATGGCTACACCTTC. Protein: CASSLEDRFGGYGYTF.

The chain links TRBV27 to TRBJ1-6; D gene unclear. The germline V gene has CDR1 MNHEY and CDR2 SMNVEV (reference sequence). Trimming shortened V by 5 bases and J by 6 bases, and 14 bases separated the two germline ends. The CDR3 is 15 residues long. The CDR3 DNA is TGTGCCAGCAGTAACCAGAGGGATGGTAATTCACCCCTCCACTTT. Translated: CASSNQRDGNSPLHF.

Only a few counts were recorded for this clonotype. This rearrangement joins TRBV6-2 or TRBV6-3 to TRBJ1-2; D may be TRBD1 (5 bases). CDR1 is MNHEY and CDR2 is SVGEGT in the germline V gene. V shed 2 bases and J shed 2 bases, with 15 bases lying between them. This CDR3 has 16 residues. CDR3 nucleotides: TGTGCCAGCAGTTACGGAGAGGGGCAGGCCAACTATGGCTACACCTTC. Residues: CASSYGEGQANYGYTF.

This clonotype appeared many times. The CDR3: CASSPYNANTGELFF. The DNA of the CDR3 is TGTGCCAGCTCACCATACAACGCGAACACCGGGGAGCTGTTTTTT. The chain uses TRBV18 and TRBJ2-2, with D hard to call. The CDR3 is 15 residues long. Trimming removed 2 bases at V and 0 bases at J, with 7 bases between. CDR1 is KGHSH, CDR2 LQKENI, per germline.

This clonotype has ten or more counts. The chain links TRBV28 to TRBJ2-7, with 9 positions matching TRBD1. There are 15 residues in the CDR3. Germline V gives CDR1 MDHEN, CDR2 SYDVKM. V shed 6 bases, J shed 1 base, and the junction held 7 bases outside the gene matches. The CDR3 sequence: CASRNTGTGSYEQYF. The DNA for the CDR3 is TGTGCCAGCAGAAACACCGGGACAGGGTCCTACGAGCAGTACTTC.

The rearrangement joins TRBV20-1 to TRBJ2-7; TRBD1 aligns across 7 bases. Germline V gene lookup returns CDR1 DFQATT and CDR2 SNEGSKA (reference sequence). This CDR3 comprises 11 residues. After removal of 5 bases from V and 5 bases from J, the junction contained 3 bases not matched to a gene. CDR3 region: CSAHQGDEQYF. CDR3 DNA: TGCAGTGCTCATCAGGGGGACGAGCAGTACTTC.

This clonotype was seen many times. The chain's CDR3 is CASSPGTGGYQPQHF. The CDR3 DNA is TGTGCCAGCAGCCCAGGGACAGGGGGATACCAGCCCCAGCATTTT. The chain links TRBV6-1 to TRBJ1-5, with 11 bases fitting TRBD1. The ends lost 6 bases at V and 7 bases at J; junction bases unmatched: 8. In germline, CDR1 is MNHNS, CDR2 SASEGT. The length of the CDR3 is 15 residues.

This clonotype was seen many times. The CDR3 is CASSPRGPAINQETQYF. The DNA for the CDR3 is TGTGCCAGCAGCCCAAGGGGCCCGGCGATCAACCAAGAGACCCAGTACTTC. This chain joins TRBV12-3 or TRBV12-4 and TRBJ2-5; perhaps TRBD1 as D (5 bases). Trimming left V 6 bases short and J 0 bases short, with 20 bases between. The CDR3 extends over 17 amino acids.

This clonotype was seen at least ten times. The gene calls are TRBV2 and TRBJ2-2; 12 nucleotides line up with TRBD2. The CDR3 consists of 19 residues. Germline V gene data show CDR1 as SNHLY and CDR2 as FYNNEI. With V trimmed by 3 bases and J by 2 bases, 10 bases remained unmatched. As DNA, the CDR3 is TGTGCCAGCAGTGATGGAGGGCTAGCGGGAGGGCCCAACACCGGGGAGCTGTTTTTT. This sequence encodes CASSDGGLAGGPNTGELFF.

This clonotype was seen at least ten times. The V and J genes are TRBV18 and TRBJ1-2; 7 positions agree with TRBD1. J lost 1 base, V lost 3 bases, and 11 bases had no gene match. This CDR3 is built from 17 residues. Germline V CDR1 and CDR2: KGHSH, LQKENI. The CDR3, as DNA: TGTGCCAGCTCACCTTTCGGGACAGCAGATATTAACTATGGCTACACCTTC. It yields the protein CASSPFGTADINYGYTF.

This clonotype was seen ten or more times. This chain connects TRBV4-1 to TRBJ2-4, with 8 nucleotides matching TRBD2. V shed 5 bases and J 3 bases; nucleotides not matched to a gene: 12. Germline V lookup: CDR1 MGHRA, CDR2 YSYEKL. This CDR3 spans 17 amino acids. CDR3 protein: CASSSRSSGNGKNIQYF. The CDR3 DNA is TGCGCCAGCAGCTCCAGAAGTAGCGGGAATGGCAAAAACATTCAGTACTTC.

The table lists this clonotype with many counts. The rearrangement uses TRBV6-2 or TRBV6-3 and TRBJ1-5; D unclear. CDR1 is MNHEY, CDR2 SVGEGT, per germline. With 0 bases removed from V and 6 bases from J, the gap between germline ends came to 18 bases. The length of the CDR3 is 17 residues. CDR3 sequence reads: CASSYSYMRRRGQPQHF. CDR3 in DNA: TGTGCCAGCAGTTACTCGTACATGAGGAGACGCGGTCAGCCCCAGCATTTT.

The chain has TRBV12-3 or TRBV12-4 and TRBJ1-2; possibly TRBD1 for D (5 bases). The CDR3 is 15 amino acids. V gave up 3 bases and J gave up 5 bases, with 16 bases separating them. The CDR3, as DNA: TGTGCCAGCAGTTTTGTGGGACCGGGAGAGTATGGCTACACCTTC. The encoded protein is CASSFVGPGEYGYTF.